This T cell receptor (beta chain) was sequenced for a study of response to subunit inactivated influenza vaccine. MiXCR, run by TCRdb on the RT-PCR reads, gives a single entry per CDR3 protein. The repertoire consists of over 400,000 distinct CDR3 sequences, with over 10% occurring once and the leading ten covering about 12%. The CDR3 has 16 residues. Trimming took 3 bases from V and 3 from J; bases not matched to a gene: 10. Germline V gene data show CDR1 as SGHAT and CDR2 as FQNNGV. This TCR was sampled from a man in his fifties who received an inactivated influenza vaccine. The chain employs TRBV11-2 and TRBJ2-5; 7 bases align to TRBD1. The source was PBMCs from blood, collected roughly 6 weeks after vaccination. Here the CDR3 reads CASSFGQAKPKETQYF. The CDR3 DNA reads TGTGCCAGCAGCTTTGGACAGGCGAAGCCTAAAGAGACCCAGTACTTC.